The clone carrying this T cell receptor (beta chain) has just a few counts. The antigen is unknown. This sample stems from a study of response to subunit inactivated influenza vaccine. The germline V gene encodes CDR1 MNHEY and CDR2 SVGEGT. CDR3 length equals 11 residues. Trimming removed 6 bases at V and 5 bases at J, with 7 bases between. TCRdb re-called the RT-PCR reads with MiXCR, one entry per CDR3 protein. The table lists approximately 500,000 distinct CDR3 sequences, over 10% of them singletons. Notes on the study in general: Authors proposed each seasonal influenza vaccination draws in few new T cells.

The TCR comes from a man aged 45 to 65 who received an inactivated influenza vaccine. The rearrangement links TRBV6-2 or TRBV6-3 to TRBJ2-5; D unresolved. Here the sequenced sample was PBMCs from blood, taken roughly 48 days after vaccination. The CDR3 loop reads CASRIRETQYF. CDR3 nucleotide sequence: TGTGCCAGCAGGATTAGGGAGACCCAGTACTTC.